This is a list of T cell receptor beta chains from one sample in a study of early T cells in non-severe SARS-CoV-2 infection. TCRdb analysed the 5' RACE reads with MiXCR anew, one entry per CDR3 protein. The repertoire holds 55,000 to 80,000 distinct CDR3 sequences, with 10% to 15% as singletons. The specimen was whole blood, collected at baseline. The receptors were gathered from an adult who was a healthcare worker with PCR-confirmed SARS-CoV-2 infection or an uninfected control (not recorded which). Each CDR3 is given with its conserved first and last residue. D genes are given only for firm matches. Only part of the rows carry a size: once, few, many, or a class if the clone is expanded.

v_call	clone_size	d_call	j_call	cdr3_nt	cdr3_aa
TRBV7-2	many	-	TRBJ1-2	TGTGCCAGCAGCTTAGATCCCAGCCCAACCAATGGCTACACCTTC	CASSLDPSPTNGYTF
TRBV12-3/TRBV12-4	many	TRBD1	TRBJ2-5	TGTGCCAGCAGTTTTCAGACAGGGGCCGAAGAGACCCAGTACTTC	CASSFQTGAEETQYF
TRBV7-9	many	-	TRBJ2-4	TGTGCCAGCAGCCAACCGGGGGCCAAAAACATTCAGTACTTC	CASSQPGAKNIQYF
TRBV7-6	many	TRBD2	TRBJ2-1	TGTGCCAGCAGCTTACCGGGGGGAAGTTCCAATGAGCAGTTCTTC	CASSLPGGSSNEQFF
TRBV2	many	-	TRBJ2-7	TGTGCCAGCAGTGAAGAGTCTAACACCTACGAGCAGTACTTC	CASSEESNTYEQYF
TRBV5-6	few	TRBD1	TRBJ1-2	TGTGCCAGCAGCTCCGGGACAGGGAGAGGTGGCTACACCTTC	CASSSGTGRGGYTF
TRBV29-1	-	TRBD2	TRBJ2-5	TGCAGCGTGGGGACTAGCGGGAGTGGAGAGACCCAGTACTTC	CSVGTSGSGETQYF
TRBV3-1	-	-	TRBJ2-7	TGTGCCAGCAGCGAAGGATTGGGGTACGAGCAGTACTTC	CASSEGLGYEQYF
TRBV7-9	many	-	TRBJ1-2	TGTGCCAGCAGCCCCCAAGGGGGGGCACTTCGTGGCTACACCTTC	CASSPQGGALRGYTF
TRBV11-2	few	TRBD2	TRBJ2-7	TGTGCCAGCAGCCCCATTAGCGGGAGTACCCACGAGCAGTACTTC	CASSPISGSTHEQYF